The source of this TCR beta chain is a study of PD-1 blockade in classical Hodgkin lymphoma. Remarks on this clone: Its antigen remains unidentified.

Every one of the patients relapsed after autologous stem cell transplantation (brentuximab vedotin exposure was variable). The patients, who had relapsed/refractory classical Hodgkin lymphoma, achieved best responses of complete response, partial response or progressive disease. Study observations and caveats: Diversity in CD4+ TCRs, unlike that measured in CD8+ TCRs, had risen significantly by C4D1. Baseline diversity resembling that of newly diagnosed patients was seen in complete responders. Relapsed/refractory patients reportedly had the lowest baseline TCR diversity, below newly diagnosed patients, who were below healthy donors.

Only in-frame clones appear in the TCRdb table, and some are missing; sequencing was by immunoSEQ multiplex PCR. Found here are 100,000 to 120,000 clones, roughly nine tenths of them singletons; the top ten hold nearly 20%. The CDR3 length is 15 residues. The ends lost 5 bases at V and 7 bases at J; junction bases unmatched: 7. Germline V CDR1 and CDR2: SGHVS, FNYEAQ. The J gene is TRBJ1-6, the V gene TRBV7-6; 8 bases match TRBD1. Sequences were derived from peripheral blood mononuclear cells (PBMCs), sampled before the second cycle of nivolumab. This receptor was taken from a human donor with classical Hodgkin lymphoma. CDR3 nucleotides: TGTGCCAGCAGCAGCGGACAGGGAGTAAATTCACCCCTCCACTTT. Translated: CASSSGQGVNSPLHF.